These 6 T cell receptor beta chains share one sample of origin, sequenced in a study of cytomegalovirus exposure and HLA in healthy donors. With 60 Vbeta and 13 Jbeta primers, the PCR was carried out. Here immunoSEQ multiplex PCR was the method, and the copy in TCRdb shows in-frame clones only, minus some. The table shows 150,000 to 200,000 clones, with 75% to 85% occurring only once. Sequenced sample: PBMCs. These receptors all come from a woman between 50 and 59 years old in good health and CMV-seronegative.

The CDR3 sequence is CASSIQGYNEQFF. CDR3 coding DNA: TGTGCCAGCAGCATACAGGGGTACAATGAGCAGTTCTTC. The chain links TRBV7-3 to TRBJ2-1; 7 nucleotides match TRBD1. The CDR3 is 13 residues long. V shed 5 bases, J shed 4 bases, and the junction held 2 bases outside the gene matches. Germline lookup yields CDR1 SGHTA and CDR2 FQGTGA.

The chain combines TRBV5-1 with TRBJ2-3; 8 positions agree with TRBD1. Germline CDR1 reads SGHRS; CDR2 reads YFSETQ. This CDR3 has 15 residues. The junction had 4 bases not matched to a gene; V was cut back by 4 bases and J by 0 bases. The CDR3 protein is CASSPWTGSTDTQYF. CDR3 in DNA: TGCGCCAGCAGCCCATGGACAGGGAGCACAGATACGCAGTATTTT. The variable domain in full, completed from reference TRBV5-1 and TRBJ2-3, reads KAGVTQTPRYLIKTRGQQVTLSCSPISGHRSVSWYQQTPGQGLQFLFEYFSETQRNKGNFPGRFSGRQFSNSRSEMNVSTLELGDSALYLCASSPWTGSTDTQYFGPGTRLTVL.

The V call is TRBV7-2, the J call TRBJ2-7, with D possibly being TRBD1 (5 bases). The germline V gene encodes CDR1 SGHTA and CDR2 FQGNSA. This CDR3 has 16 amino acids. Trimming took off 5 bases at V and 0 bases at J, with 17 bases between the two ends. The CDR3 nucleotides read TGTGCCAGCAGCCGAATCACAGGACCCCCCTCCTACGAGCAGTACTTC. Residues: CASSRITGPPSYEQYF.

V and J are TRBV25-1 and TRBJ1-2; 7 bases are shared with TRBD1. With V trimmed by 7 bases and J by 4 bases, 6 bases remained unmatched. This CDR3 is 13 amino acids long. Germline CDR1 and CDR2: MGHDK and SYGVNS. The DNA of the CDR3 is TGTGCCAGCATGGGACAGCGAGGCTATGGCTACACCTTC. This encodes CASMGQRGYGYTF.

This chain links TRBV7-2 with TRBJ1-6; 8 nucleotides line up with TRBD1. In germline, CDR1 is SGHTA, CDR2 FQGNSA. The CDR3 is 15 residues long. Unmatched junction bases numbered 7, after V lost 5 bases and J lost 7 bases. In nucleotides, the CDR3 is TGTGCCAGCAGCACTTCAGGGGGCGGGAATTCACCCCTCCACTTT. Amino acid sequence: CASSTSGGGNSPLHF. The complete variable domain, with remaining parts taken from reference TRBV7-2 and TRBJ1-6, reads GAGVSQSPSNKVTEKGKDVELRCDPISGHTALYWYRQSLGQGLEFLIYFQGNSAPDKSGLPSDRFSAERTGGSVSTLTIQRTQQEDSAVYLCASSTSGGGNSPLHFGNGTRLTVT.

For the CDR3, the DNA is TGCGCCAGCAGCCTTACTAGCGGGGGCCTCTACGAGCAGTACTTC. Amino acids: CASSLTSGGLYEQYF. V usage is TRBV4-1 and J usage is TRBJ2-7; 11 bases map to TRBD2. Trimming at V came to 4 bases and at J to 3 bases, leaving 5 bases not matched to a gene. Germline values: CDR1 MGHRA, CDR2 YSYEKL. This CDR3 has 15 residues.